The clone carrying this T cell receptor (beta chain) has only one observation. Antigen unknown. Profiling relied on immunoSEQ multiplex PCR, and the TCRdb table lists in-frame clones only, not all of them. The table lists about 120,000 clones, just over 85% of them singletons, with roughly 7.7% in the top ten. These data originate in a study of T cell responses to AZD1222 COVID-19 vaccine. Study background: Analysis merged second doses at about 4 or about 12 weeks. General study findings and limits: Donors were largely white British and mainly female; clonal diversity was possibly underestimated. Increases in Spike-specific TCR breadth and depth were seen after two AZD1222 doses.

The germline V gene has CDR1 SGHRS and CDR2 YFSETQ. V lost 2 bases and J lost 5; bases outside the gene matches: 6. This CDR3 comprises 15 residues. Here the sequenced sample was peripheral blood, taken on day 0 of AZD1222 vaccination. This chain joins TRBV5-1 and TRBJ1-1; 10 nucleotides align to TRBD1. This clonotype was obtained from an adult in good health. CDR3 in amino acids: CASSFFGTGDTEAFF. The CDR3 coding sequence is TGCGCCAGCAGCTTTTTTGGGACAGGGGATACTGAAGCTTTCTTT. The whole variable domain, remainder taken from reference TRBV5-1 and TRBJ1-1, is KAGVTQTPRYLIKTRGQQVTLSCSPISGHRSVSWYQQTPGQGLQFLFEYFSETQRNKGNFPGRFSGRQFSNSRSEMNVSTLELGDSALYLCASSFFGTGDTEAFFGQGTRLTVV.